This T cell receptor beta chain is from a study of blood T cell repertoires in COVID-19. As for the study in general: Acute and convalescent COVID-19 samples came from the United States, Italy and Spain. The analysed material was cDNA or gDNA that came from T cells, B-cell-depleted T cells, or PBMCs.

Germline V gene lookup returns CDR1 SGHNT and CDR2 YYREEE (reference sequence). CDR3 length: 13 residues. Trimming removed 4 bases from V and 4 bases from J; junction bases left unmatched: 3. Original data processing: Reference gene primers were amplified, and this amplification served to estimate nucleated cell counts. Sequencing was performed with immunoSEQ multiplex PCR; in TCRdb, only in-frame clones are kept and a portion is missing. The D gene and trimming were derived from the DNA, and the V and J assignments and clone size from that table. The sample lists about 200,000 clones, 70% to 85% seen once, with 13% in the top ten.

This receptor was identified in a human donor in a cohort sampled during active COVID-19. The V gene is TRBV5-4, the J gene TRBJ1-1; 8 bases agree with TRBD1. The specimen was peripheral blood. The CDR3 sequence: CASSPTGVTEAFF. The CDR3, as DNA: TGTGCCAGCAGCCCGACAGGGGTCACTGAAGCTTTCTTT.